These T cell receptor beta chains were read from a single sample in a study of patients and donors after allogeneic stem cell transplantation. TCRdb reprocessed the RT-PCR reads with MiXCR, giving one entry per CDR3 protein. The sample has fewer than 250,000 distinct CDR3 sequences, around an eighth seen once. Sequencing was done on a sample of blood, either unsorted or a sorted T cell fraction (not recorded which). The receptors come from a human donor who was either an allogeneic HSCT recipient or a stem cell or donor lymphocyte infusion donor (not recorded which). It is not recorded whose cells these are; they may come from a transplant donor. CDR3s include the opening cysteine and the closing phenylalanine or tryptophan.

J gene | V gene | CDR3 protein
TRBJ1-4 | TRBV23-1 | CASPKAVATNEKLFF
TRBJ1-1 | TRBV20-1 | CSAPDRVTEAFF
TRBJ1-6 | TRBV6-1 | CASGRDPYNSPLHF
TRBJ1-3 | TRBV11-3 | CASSSSGTAGNTIYF
TRBJ1-3 | TRBV7-9 | CASTSGTPGNTIYF
TRBJ2-1 | TRBV3-1 | CASSPLAGVGNEQFF
TRBJ2-7 | TRBV14 | CASSPEIAGGPPSEQYF
TRBJ2-1 | TRBV4-1 | CASSQVQAGGSYNEQFF
TRBJ1-1 | TRBV5-1 | CASRPGTGWTEAFF
TRBJ2-1 | TRBV20-1 | CSARDWAGGQNEQFF
TRBJ2-2 | TRBV7-6 | CASSLRGQANTGKLFF
TRBJ2-7 | TRBV6-1 | CASSRRTGGSGEQYF
TRBJ2-5 | TRBV20-1 | CSASRAGKETQYF
TRBJ2-7 | TRBV9 | CASSVVGAGEQYF
TRBJ2-3 | TRBV5-6 | CASSLEGLAGVDTQYF
TRBJ2-3 | TRBV5-1 | CASSLVGGLGTDTQYF
TRBJ1-2 | TRBV7-9 | CASSHRGGESGYTF
TRBJ2-7 | TRBV12-3/TRBV12-4 | CASNPGGGASSYEQYF
TRBJ2-3 | TRBV20-1 | CSARKADTDTQYF
TRBJ2-3 | TRBV4-1 | CASSFSGYTDTQYF
TRBJ1-1 | TRBV7-2 | CASSPGQGSYTEAFF
TRBJ2-2 | TRBV11-3 | CASSLVGVANTGELFF
TRBJ2-1 | TRBV7-9 | CASSPPSSGYNEQFF
TRBJ2-5 | TRBV3-1 | CASSQDTGPGGTETQYF
TRBJ1-3 | TRBV7-9 | CASSSTGNTIYF
TRBJ1-5 | TRBV27 | CASSTLTDNQPQHF
TRBJ2-5 | TRBV4-3 | CASSQAVAGGPETQYF
TRBJ2-7 | TRBV20-1 | CSARGPRALPLYEQYF
TRBJ2-7 | TRBV7-2 | CASSPDAYEQYF
TRBJ2-1 | TRBV7-3 | CASSLGTSPLNEQFF
TRBJ2-2 | TRBV11-3 | CASSSIRGTGELFF
TRBJ1-5 | TRBV7-2 | CASAPVTGVNQPQHF
TRBJ1-1 | TRBV6-5 | CASSYQGQGFTEAFF
TRBJ1-1 | TRBV12-3/TRBV12-4 | CASSGGRYTEAFF
TRBJ1-3 | TRBV6-6 | CASGADGNTIYF
TRBJ2-1 | TRBV5-4 | CASSKADPSYNEQFF
TRBJ2-7 | TRBV28 | CASSRGTLGMYEQYF
TRBJ2-1 | TRBV20-1 | CSAPRLAGTYNEQFF
TRBJ2-3 | TRBV3-1 | CASSQEGLAGGDTQYF
TRBJ1-1 | TRBV6-1 | CASTTRGSNTEAFF
TRBJ2-1 | TRBV10-2 | CASSESTAGRTQFF
TRBJ2-3 | TRBV30 | CAWGLGGGADTQYF
TRBJ1-1 | TRBV18 | CASSSSIGGEAFF
TRBJ2-1 | TRBV7-7 | CASSCPPAVGAYNEQFF
TRBJ2-4 | TRBV6-1 | CASTPLERGLAKNIQYF
TRBJ2-3 | TRBV29-1 | CTWGARQDTQYF
TRBJ1-5 | TRBV20-1 | CSARGSFRNSNQPQHF
TRBJ1-1 | TRBV20-1 | CSARVRAGARTPNTEAFF
TRBJ2-3 | TRBV13 | CASSLWTSGGVHSSTDTQYF
TRBJ2-2 | TRBV7-9 | CASSPLGVGGELFF
TRBJ1-1 | TRBV7-2 | CASRQTRNTEAFF
TRBJ1-4 | TRBV4-3 | CASSQRASNEKLFF
TRBJ1-1 | TRBV6-2/TRBV6-3 | CAISDVGQGFEAFF
TRBJ1-3 | TRBV9 | CASSPLMGEPGNTIYF
TRBJ2-3 | TRBV10-2 | CASSDAGTSGTDTQYF
TRBJ2-7 | TRBV30 | CAWGEQSYEQYF
TRBJ2-7 | TRBV4-2 | CASSQSSLSTFSYEQYF
TRBJ1-1 | TRBV4-3 | CASSQDGGRTEAFF